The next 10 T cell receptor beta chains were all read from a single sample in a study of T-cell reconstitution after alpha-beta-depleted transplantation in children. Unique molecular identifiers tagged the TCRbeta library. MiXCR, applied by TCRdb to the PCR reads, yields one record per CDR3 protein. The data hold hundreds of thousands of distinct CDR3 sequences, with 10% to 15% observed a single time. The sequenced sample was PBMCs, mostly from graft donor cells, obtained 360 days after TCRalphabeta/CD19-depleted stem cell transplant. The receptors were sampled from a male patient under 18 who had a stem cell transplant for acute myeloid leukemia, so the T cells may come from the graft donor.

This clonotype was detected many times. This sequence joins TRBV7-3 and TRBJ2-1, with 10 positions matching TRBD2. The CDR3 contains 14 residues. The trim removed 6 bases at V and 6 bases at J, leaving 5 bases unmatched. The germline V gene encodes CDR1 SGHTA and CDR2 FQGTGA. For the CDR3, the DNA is TGTGCCAGCAGTCGGACTAGCGGCTTCAATGAGCAGTTCTTC. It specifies CASSRTSGFNEQFF.

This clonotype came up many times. CDR3: CASSRTSTDTQYF. The CDR3 coding sequence is TGTGCCAGCAGCCGGACTAGCACAGATACGCAGTATTTT. The rearrangement links TRBV7-9 to TRBJ2-3; a weak D match, TRBD2 (5 bases). The germline V gene encodes CDR1 SEHNR and CDR2 FQNEAQ (reference sequence). The V and J ends lost 5 bases and 0 bases respectively, with 6 bases between them. The CDR3 is 13 amino acids.

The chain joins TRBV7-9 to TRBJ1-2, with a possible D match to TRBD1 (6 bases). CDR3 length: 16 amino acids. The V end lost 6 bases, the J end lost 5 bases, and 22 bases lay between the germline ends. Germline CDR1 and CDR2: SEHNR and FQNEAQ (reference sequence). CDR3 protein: CASSRFQGPEIYGYTF. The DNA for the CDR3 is TGTGCCAGCAGTCGATTTCAGGGGCCCGAGATATATGGCTACACCTTC.

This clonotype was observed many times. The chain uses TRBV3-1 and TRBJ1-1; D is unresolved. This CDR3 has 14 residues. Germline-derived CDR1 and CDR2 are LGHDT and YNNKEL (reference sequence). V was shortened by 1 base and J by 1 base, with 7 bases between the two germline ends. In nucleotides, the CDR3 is TGTGCCAGCAGCCAAGTGGGTAAGAACACTGAAGCTTTCTTT. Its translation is CASSQVGKNTEAFF.

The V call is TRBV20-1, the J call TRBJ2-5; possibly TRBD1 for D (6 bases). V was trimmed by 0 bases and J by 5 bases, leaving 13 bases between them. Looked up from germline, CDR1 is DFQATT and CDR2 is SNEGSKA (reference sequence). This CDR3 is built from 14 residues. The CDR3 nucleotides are TGCAGTGCTAGAGATTATTTGAGGGGGGAGACCCAGTACTTC. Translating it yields CSARDYLRGETQYF.

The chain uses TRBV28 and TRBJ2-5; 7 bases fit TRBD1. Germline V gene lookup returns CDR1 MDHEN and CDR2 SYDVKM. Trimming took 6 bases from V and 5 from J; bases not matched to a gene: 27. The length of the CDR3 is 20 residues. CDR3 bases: TGTGCCAGCAGCTACGTGTTGTTTGGGACAGAGATACGGAACGGGGAGACCCAGTACTTC. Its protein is CASSYVLFGTEIRNGETQYF.

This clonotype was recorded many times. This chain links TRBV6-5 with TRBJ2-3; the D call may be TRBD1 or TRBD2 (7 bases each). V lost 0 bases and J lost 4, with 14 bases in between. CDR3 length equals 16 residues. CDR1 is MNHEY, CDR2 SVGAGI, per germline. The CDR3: CASSYSWAGGADTQYF. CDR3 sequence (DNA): TGTGCCAGCAGTTACTCTTGGGCAGGGGGGGCAGATACGCAGTATTTT.

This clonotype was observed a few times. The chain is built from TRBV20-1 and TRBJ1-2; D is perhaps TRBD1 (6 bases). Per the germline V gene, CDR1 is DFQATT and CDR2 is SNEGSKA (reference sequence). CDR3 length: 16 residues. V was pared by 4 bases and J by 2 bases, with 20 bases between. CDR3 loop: CSATQLQTGSNYGYTF. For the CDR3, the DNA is TGCAGTGCTACCCAATTGCAGACAGGATCCAACTATGGCTACACCTTC.

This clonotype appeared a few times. The DNA of the CDR3 is TGCAGTGCTAGACTCAACCCCTACGAGCAGTACTTC. Translation: CSARLNPYEQYF. The genes are TRBV20-1 and TRBJ2-7; no definite D call. The CDR3 totals 12 residues. Germline values: CDR1 DFQATT, CDR2 SNEGSKA (reference sequence). Trimming left V 2 bases short and J 2 bases short, with 7 bases between.

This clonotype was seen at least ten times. The CDR3 loop is CAISDPHRGQDTGELFF. As DNA, the CDR3 is TGTGCCATCAGTGACCCCCACAGGGGGCAAGACACCGGGGAGCTGTTTTTT. This chain connects TRBV10-3 to TRBJ2-2; 9 positions match TRBD1. Germline-derived CDR1 and CDR2 are ENHRY and SYGVKD. With V trimmed by 3 bases and J by 3 bases, 8 bases remained unmatched. The CDR3 spans 17 residues.